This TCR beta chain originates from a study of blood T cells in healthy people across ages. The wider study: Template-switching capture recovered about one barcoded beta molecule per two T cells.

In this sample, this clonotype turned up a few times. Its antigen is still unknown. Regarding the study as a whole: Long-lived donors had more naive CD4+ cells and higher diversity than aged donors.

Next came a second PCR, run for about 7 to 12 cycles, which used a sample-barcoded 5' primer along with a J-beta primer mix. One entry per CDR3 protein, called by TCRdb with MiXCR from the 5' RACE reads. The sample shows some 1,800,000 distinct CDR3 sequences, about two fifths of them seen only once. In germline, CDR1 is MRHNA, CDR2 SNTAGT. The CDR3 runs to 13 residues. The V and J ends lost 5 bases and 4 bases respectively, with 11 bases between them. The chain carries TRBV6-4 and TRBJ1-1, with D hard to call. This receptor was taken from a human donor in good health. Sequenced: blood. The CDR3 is CASSSEEGTEAFF. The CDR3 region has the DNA TGTGCCAGCAGTTCAGAGGAGGGCACTGAAGCTTTCTTT.